One and the same sample provided the 17 T cell receptor beta chains below, sequenced in a study of T-cell reconstitution after alpha-beta-depleted transplantation in children. Construction of the TCRbeta library involved unique molecular identifiers. Each CDR3 protein is one row after TCRdb ran MiXCR on the PCR reads. The sample lists a few hundred thousand distinct CDR3 sequences, 27% occurring once. The sequencing used PBMCs, collected before TCRalphabeta/CD19-depleted stem cell transplant. Source of these receptors: a boy in the first two years of life with Wiskott-Aldrich syndrome, due to receive a stem cell transplant.

The gene calls are TRBV5-1 and TRBJ1-1, with 11 positions matching TRBD1. Trimming cost V 4 bases and J 10 bases; bases outside gene matches: 9. Germline V gives CDR1 SGHRS, CDR2 YFSETQ. The CDR3 runs to 14 residues. This CDR3 is CASSTGQGAWVAFF. CDR3 DNA sequence: TGCGCCAGCAGCACCGGACAGGGGGCATGGGTAGCTTTCTTT.

V gene TRBV27 combines with J gene TRBJ2-5; 7 bases fit TRBD1. CDR1 and CDR2 (germline): MNHEY, SMNVEV (reference sequence). V shed 5 bases and J 5 bases; nucleotides not matched to a gene: 8. The CDR3 spans 14 residues. Written as DNA, the CDR3 is TGTGCCAGCAGTCCACGACAGGGAGTGGAGACCCAGTACTTC. Amino acids: CASSPRQGVETQYF.

The chain has TRBV10-3 and TRBJ1-1; 9 bases line up with TRBD1. V lost 10 bases, J lost 4 bases, and 1 base stayed unmatched. Germline CDR1 and CDR2: ENHRY and SYGVKD. The CDR3 runs 11 residues. The CDR3 DNA follows: TGTGCCACGACAGGGGGCACTGAAGCTTTCTTT. Its protein is CATTGGTEAFF.

This clonotype was seen a handful of times. J is TRBJ2-1 and V is TRBV11-2, with TRBD2 matching over 13 bases. Germline assignment: CDR1 SGHAT and CDR2 FQNNGV. J lost 1 base, V lost 5 bases, and 11 bases had no gene match. The CDR3 is made up of 19 amino acids. The CDR3 loop is CASSPRTSGRLLSYNEQFF. The CDR3 DNA reads as TGTGCCAGCAGCCCAAGGACTAGCGGGAGACTATTGTCCTACAATGAGCAGTTCTTC.

The chain carries TRBV5-1 and TRBJ2-7, with 9 positions matching TRBD2. There are 15 residues in the CDR3. Germline CDR1 reads SGHRS; CDR2 reads YFSETQ. Trimming at V came to 1 base and at J to 2 bases, leaving 4 bases not matched to a gene. CDR3 loop: CASSLRASGAYEQYF. DNA for the CDR3: TGCGCCAGCAGCTTGCGGGCTAGCGGGGCCTACGAGCAGTACTTC.

The rearrangement links TRBV2 to TRBJ2-7, with D perhaps matching TRBD1 or TRBD2 (5 bases each). Per germline, CDR1 SNHLY and CDR2 FYNNEI. V was pared by 6 bases and J by 3 bases, with 9 bases between. The CDR3 length is 12 residues. The CDR3 DNA reads TGTGCCAGCAGCTGGGACGTCTACGAGCAGTACTTC. This encodes CASSWDVYEQYF.

The chain uses TRBV5-1 and TRBJ2-1; D gene uncertain. Germline CDR1 reads SGHRS; CDR2 reads YFSETQ. With 0 bases removed from V and 3 bases from J, the gap between germline ends came to 10 bases. The CDR3 runs 15 residues. Here the CDR3 reads CASSLEQLFYNEQFF. CDR3 in DNA: TGCGCCAGCAGCTTGGAACAACTCTTCTACAATGAGCAGTTCTTC.

The table lists this clonotype with a few counts. The chain combines TRBV4-1 with TRBJ2-1, with D unresolved. Trimming took off 0 bases at V and 8 bases at J, with 11 bases between the two ends. CDR3 length: 14 residues. Germline lookup yields CDR1 MGHRA and CDR2 YSYEKL. The CDR3 is CASSQDIGDHEQFF. CDR3 DNA: TGCGCCAGCAGCCAAGATATAGGAGACCATGAGCAGTTCTTC.

There are a few counts of this clonotype. CDR3 DNA: TGTGCCAGCAGCCAAGATTGGGATGAAAAACTGTTTTTT. Its translation is CASSQDWDEKLFF. The chain uses TRBV3-1 and TRBJ1-4; D remains ambiguous. Trimming cost V 0 bases and J 6 bases, with 5 bases left between them. This CDR3 has 13 residues. Germline V CDR1 and CDR2: LGHDT, YNNKEL (reference sequence).

V is TRBV10-3 and J is TRBJ1-2, with 7 nucleotides matching TRBD1. Germline values: CDR1 ENHRY, CDR2 SYGVKD. The CDR3 loop spans 14 amino acids. After removal of 4 bases from V and 6 bases from J, the junction contained 8 bases not matched to a gene. The CDR3 DNA reads as TGTGCCATCAGTGGCACAGGGGAAGGCAATGGCTACACCTTC. It encodes CAISGTGEGNGYTF.

The sample holds many counts of this clonotype. This chain links TRBV6-1 with TRBJ2-7, with 13 bases that match TRBD2. Germline lookup yields CDR1 MNHNS and CDR2 SASEGT. V shed 6 bases, J shed 3 bases, and the junction held 2 bases outside the gene matches. The CDR3 runs to 14 residues. CDR3 sequence (DNA): TGTGCCAGCAGCCGACTAGCGGGAGGCTACGAGCAGTACTTC. As protein: CASSRLAGGYEQYF.

The J gene is TRBJ2-1, the V gene TRBV20-1; the D call may be TRBD1 or TRBD2 (5 bases each). The V gene lost 1 base and the J gene lost 3 bases, with 13 bases spanning the gap. The CDR3 sequence is 15 residues long. Per germline, CDR1 DFQATT and CDR2 SNEGSKA (reference sequence). CDR3 DNA: TGCAGTGCTAGAGTCCGGCAGGGAGTCTACAATGAGCAGTTCTTC. This codes for CSARVRQGVYNEQFF.

V usage is TRBV16 and J usage is TRBJ1-1; D unresolved. This CDR3 has 11 amino acids. Trimming shortened V by 5 bases and J by 4 bases, and 5 bases separated the two germline ends. Germline loops: CDR1 KGHSY, CDR2 FQNENV. CDR3 nucleotide sequence: TGTGCCAGCAGCTCACCCACTGAAGCTTTCTTT. Translation: CASSSPTEAFF.

The CDR3 DNA follows: TGTGCCAGCAGTCCTCTAGCGGGTCAGTTCACAGATACGCAGTATTTT. It translates to CASSPLAGQFTDTQYF. This rearrangement joins TRBV27 to TRBJ2-3, with 8 bases aligning to TRBD2. The J segment lost 2 bases and the V segment lost 5 bases, leaving 9 bases of the junction unmatched. The CDR3 has 16 amino acids. Germline loops: CDR1 MNHEY, CDR2 SMNVEV (reference sequence).

This sequence joins TRBV5-1 and TRBJ2-7; tentatively, D is TRBD1 (6 bases). Germline CDR1 SGHRS, CDR2 YFSETQ. V was pared by 0 bases and J by 4 bases, with 11 bases between. This CDR3 spans 14 amino acids. The CDR3 sequence: CASSLAKTGYEQYF. In DNA form, the CDR3 reads TGCGCCAGCAGCTTGGCCAAGACAGGATACGAGCAGTACTTC.

The chain employs TRBV5-1 and TRBJ1-5, with a possible D match to TRBD1 (6 bases). Trimming shortened V by 3 bases and J by 4 bases, and 11 bases separated the two germline ends. Germline V gene sequence: CDR1 SGHRS, CDR2 YFSETQ. This CDR3 has 14 amino acids. CDR3 residues: CASSSEGGNQPQHF. For the CDR3, the DNA is TGCGCCAGCAGCTCAGAGGGGGGAAATCAGCCCCAGCATTTT.

The V call is TRBV27, the J call TRBJ2-1; D may be TRBD1 or TRBD2 (6 bases each). CDR1 MNHEY and CDR2 SMNVEV come from the germline V gene (reference sequence). V lost 0 bases and J 5 bases, leaving 14 bases between the germline ends. The CDR3 length is 16 residues. In DNA form, the CDR3 reads TGTGCCAGCAGTTTATCGAGGGGGGTTCCGAACAATGAGCAGTTCTTC. Translated, it gives CASSLSRGVPNNEQFF.